Below, 3 T cell receptor beta chains from the same sample are listed, as sequenced in a study of response to subunit inactivated influenza vaccine. TCRdb re-called the RT-PCR reads with MiXCR, one entry per CDR3 protein. The table has some 570,000 distinct CDR3 sequences, around 10% seen once. These data also featured in a second study, about T cells expressing NK-cell markers. That paper states: In generating TCR beta cDNA, 5'RACE template switching with UMIs was used.

This material consisted of PBMCs from blood, taken on the day of vaccination. The origin of the receptors is a man aged 45-65 years who received an inactivated influenza vaccine.

The chain employs TRBV3-1 and TRBJ2-2, with D perhaps matching TRBD2 (5 bases). V was cut by 1 base and J by 4 bases, with 13 bases left in between. Germline V gene data show CDR1 as LGHDT and CDR2 as YNNKEL (reference sequence). CDR3 length: 16 amino acids. The CDR3 nucleotides are TGTGCCAGCAGCCAAGTTGCGCGGGCGGTCACCGGGGAGCTGTTTTTT. The encoded protein is CASSQVARAVTGELFF.

This clonotype was detected only a few times. This rearrangement joins TRBV12-3 or TRBV12-4 to TRBJ2-7, with unresolved D. CDR3 length equals 12 residues. V shed 5 bases and J shed 6 bases, with 11 bases lying between them. The CDR3 region is CASSVLPFEQYF. The CDR3 nucleotides are TGTGCCAGCAGTGTATTGCCCTTCGAGCAGTACTTC.

This clonotype turned up a few times. The chain is built from TRBV10-2 and TRBJ2-1; D uncertain. This CDR3 contains 12 residues. V was trimmed by 0 bases and J by 8 bases, leaving 5 bases between them. The germline V gene has CDR1 WSHSY and CDR2 SAAADI. CDR3 bases: TGCGCCAGCAGTGAGTCCTTCGATGAGCAGTTCTTC. Protein product: CASSESFDEQFF.